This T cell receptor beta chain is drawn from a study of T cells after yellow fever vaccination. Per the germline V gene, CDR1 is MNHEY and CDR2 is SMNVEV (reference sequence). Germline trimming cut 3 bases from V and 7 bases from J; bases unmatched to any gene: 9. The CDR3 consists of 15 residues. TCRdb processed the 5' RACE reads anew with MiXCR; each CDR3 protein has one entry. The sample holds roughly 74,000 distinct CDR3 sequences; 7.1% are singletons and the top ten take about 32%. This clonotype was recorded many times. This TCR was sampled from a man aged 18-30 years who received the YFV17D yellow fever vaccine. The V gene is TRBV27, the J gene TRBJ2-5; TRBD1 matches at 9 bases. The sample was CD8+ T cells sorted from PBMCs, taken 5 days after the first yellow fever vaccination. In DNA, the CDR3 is TGTGCCAGCAGTTTCTCAATACAGGGGGCAGGGACCCAGTACTTC. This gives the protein CASSFSIQGAGTQYF.